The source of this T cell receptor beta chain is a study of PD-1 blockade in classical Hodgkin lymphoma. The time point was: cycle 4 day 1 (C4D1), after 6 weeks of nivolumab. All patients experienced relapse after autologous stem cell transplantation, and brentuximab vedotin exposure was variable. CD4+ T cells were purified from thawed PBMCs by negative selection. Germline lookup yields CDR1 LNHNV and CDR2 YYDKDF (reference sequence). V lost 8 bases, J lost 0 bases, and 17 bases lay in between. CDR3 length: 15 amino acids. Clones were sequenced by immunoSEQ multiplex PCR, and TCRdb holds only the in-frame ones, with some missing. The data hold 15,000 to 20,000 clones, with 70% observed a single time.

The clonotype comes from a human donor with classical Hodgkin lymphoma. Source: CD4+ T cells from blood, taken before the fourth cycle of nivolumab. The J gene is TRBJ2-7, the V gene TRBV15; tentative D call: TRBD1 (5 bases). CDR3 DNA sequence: TGTGCCACCGTTATACAGGTACCCCCCTCCTACGAGCAGTACTTC. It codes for CATVIQVPPSYEQYF.